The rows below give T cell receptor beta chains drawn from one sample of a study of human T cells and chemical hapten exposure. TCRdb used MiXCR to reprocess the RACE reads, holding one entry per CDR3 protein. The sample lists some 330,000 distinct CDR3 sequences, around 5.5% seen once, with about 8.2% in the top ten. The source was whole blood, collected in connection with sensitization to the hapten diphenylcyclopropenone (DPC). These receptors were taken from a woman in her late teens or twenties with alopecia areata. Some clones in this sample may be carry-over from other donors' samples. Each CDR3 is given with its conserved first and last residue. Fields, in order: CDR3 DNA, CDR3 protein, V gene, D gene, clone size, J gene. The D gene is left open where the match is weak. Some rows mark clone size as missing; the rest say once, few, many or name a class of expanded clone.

CDR3 DNA: TGCAGCGTTGTACCCGGGGAAGCATCCTTACACTCTGGAAACACCATATATTTT; CDR3 protein: CSVVPGEASLHSGNTIYF; V gene: TRBV29-1; D gene: -; clone size: many; J gene: TRBJ1-3
CDR3 DNA: TGCGCCAGCAGCCAAGATCGGACTATCGGCAGTTCTAACTATGGCTACACCTTC; CDR3 protein: CASSQDRTIGSSNYGYTF; V gene: TRBV4-3; D gene: -; clone size: many; J gene: TRBJ1-2
CDR3 DNA: TGTGCCAGCTCACTCATCCAGGAGGCGCACTATGGCTACACCTTC; CDR3 protein: CASSLIQEAHYGYTF; V gene: TRBV18; D gene: -; clone size: -; J gene: TRBJ1-2
CDR3 DNA: TGTGCCAGCAGTTACTCGGGATCCCCCAATTCACCCCTCCACTTT; CDR3 protein: CASSYSGSPNSPLHF; V gene: TRBV6-5; D gene: -; clone size: few; J gene: TRBJ1-6
CDR3 DNA: TGTGCCAGCAGCTTGTACGAGAACCTCAATCAGCCCCAGCATTTT; CDR3 protein: CASSLYENLNQPQHF; V gene: TRBV5-6; D gene: -; clone size: few; J gene: TRBJ1-5
CDR3 DNA: TGTGCCAGCAGCCAGAGGGGCGATACGCAGTATTTT; CDR3 protein: CASSQRGDTQYF; V gene: TRBV4-2; D gene: -; clone size: many; J gene: TRBJ2-3
CDR3 DNA: TGTGCCAGCAGTGAAAGCTCGGGATTTGAAAAACTGTTTTTT; CDR3 protein: CASSESSGFEKLFF; V gene: TRBV6-1; D gene: -; clone size: -; J gene: TRBJ1-4
CDR3 DNA: TGTGCCAGCAGCTCCGAGACAGGGGGTAGGACTGAAGCTTTCTTT; CDR3 protein: CASSSETGGRTEAFF; V gene: TRBV7-9; D gene: TRBD1; clone size: many; J gene: TRBJ1-1
CDR3 DNA: TGCGCCAGCAGCTTGGCAGGGGCAGAAAAACTGTTTTTT; CDR3 protein: CASSLAGAEKLFF; V gene: TRBV5-1; D gene: -; clone size: many; J gene: TRBJ1-4
CDR3 DNA: TGTGCCAGCAGCGGCTTGGTTGGCGGGTGGTTCTCTGGAAACACCATATATTTT; CDR3 protein: CASSGLVGGWFSGNTIYF; V gene: TRBV9; D gene: -; clone size: -; J gene: TRBJ1-3
CDR3 DNA: TGTGCCAGCAGCTTCCCATACAATGAGCAGTTCTTC; CDR3 protein: CASSFPYNEQFF; V gene: TRBV11-2; D gene: -; clone size: many; J gene: TRBJ2-1
CDR3 DNA: TGCGCCAGCAGCTCGCCGGGGCTCTCTGGGGCCAACGTCCTGACTTTC; CDR3 protein: CASSSPGLSGANVLTF; V gene: TRBV5-1; D gene: -; clone size: few; J gene: TRBJ2-6
CDR3 DNA: TGTGCCAGCAGTTTCAGGGTGAGGTATGAGCAGTTCTTC; CDR3 protein: CASSFRVRYEQFF; V gene: TRBV28; D gene: -; clone size: few; J gene: TRBJ2-1
CDR3 DNA: TGTGCCAGCAGTTTATTTGGCCTCGGTCCCCCGGGCTCAAGCTCCTACGAGCAGTACTTC; CDR3 protein: CASSLFGLGPPGSSSYEQYF; V gene: TRBV27; D gene: -; clone size: -; J gene: TRBJ2-7
CDR3 DNA: TGTGCCAGCAGTTCAGATACCCGAGGGACTGAAGCTTTCTTT; CDR3 protein: CASSSDTRGTEAFF; V gene: TRBV6-2/TRBV6-3; D gene: -; clone size: many; J gene: TRBJ1-1
CDR3 DNA: TGTGCCAGCAGCGCCGGTGGAGGGGGCTACGAGCAGTACTTC; CDR3 protein: CASSAGGGGYEQYF; V gene: TRBV9; D gene: -; clone size: -; J gene: TRBJ2-7
CDR3 DNA: TGCGCCAGCAGCTTGGGCCCGACAGCGACAAACACTGAAGCTTTCTTT; CDR3 protein: CASSLGPTATNTEAFF; V gene: TRBV5-1; D gene: -; clone size: many; J gene: TRBJ1-1
CDR3 DNA: TGCAGTGCTAGACCCCGGCAGCTAGAAAACACCGGGGAGCTGTTTTTT; CDR3 protein: CSARPRQLENTGELFF; V gene: TRBV20-1; D gene: -; clone size: -; J gene: TRBJ2-2
CDR3 DNA: TGTGCCAGCAGTTACGTACCTGGGACTGAAGCTTTCTTT; CDR3 protein: CASSYVPGTEAFF; V gene: TRBV6-5; D gene: -; clone size: many; J gene: TRBJ1-1
CDR3 DNA: TGTGCCAGCAGCCCGTGGCGGGGGCCCACCTACGAGCAGTACTTC; CDR3 protein: CASSPWRGPTYEQYF; V gene: TRBV5-4; D gene: -; clone size: many; J gene: TRBJ2-7
CDR3 DNA: TGCAGCGCCGGACAGAAAAACAATGAGCAGTTCTTC; CDR3 protein: CSAGQKNNEQFF; V gene: TRBV29-1; D gene: -; clone size: many; J gene: TRBJ2-1
CDR3 DNA: TGTGCCATCAGTGAGGCGGGAGTCAACCAAGAGACCCAGTACTTC; CDR3 protein: CAISEAGVNQETQYF; V gene: TRBV10-3; D gene: TRBD2; clone size: many; J gene: TRBJ2-5
CDR3 DNA: TGTGCCAGCAGCTGGGAGGCCGGAACTGAAGCTTTCTTT; CDR3 protein: CASSWEAGTEAFF; V gene: TRBV5-6; D gene: -; clone size: many; J gene: TRBJ1-1
CDR3 DNA: TGCGCCAGCAGCCAAGAAGGAGGGGGTACAGATACGCAGTATTTT; CDR3 protein: CASSQEGGGTDTQYF; V gene: TRBV4-3; D gene: -; clone size: many; J gene: TRBJ2-3
CDR3 DNA: TGCATCGGAGCAGGAATTGCAACTAATGAAAAACTGTTTTTT; CDR3 protein: CIGAGIATNEKLFF; V gene: TRBV29-1; D gene: -; clone size: few; J gene: TRBJ1-4
CDR3 DNA: TGCAGCGCTTGGACAGACCAAGAGACCCAGTACTTC; CDR3 protein: CSAWTDQETQYF; V gene: TRBV29-1; D gene: -; clone size: few; J gene: TRBJ2-5
CDR3 DNA: TGTGCCAGCAGTGGCGGGCGACAGGGGGCAGCCTACGAGCAGTACTTC; CDR3 protein: CASSGGRQGAAYEQYF; V gene: TRBV12-3/TRBV12-4; D gene: TRBD1; clone size: many; J gene: TRBJ2-7
CDR3 DNA: TGCAGTGCTTTCCGACAGAACTATGGCTACACCTTC; CDR3 protein: CSAFRQNYGYTF; V gene: TRBV20-1; D gene: -; clone size: -; J gene: TRBJ1-2
CDR3 DNA: TGTGCCAGCAGCGTAGCTGGGGGGTGGTTGGAGACCCAGTACTTC; CDR3 protein: CASSVAGGWLETQYF; V gene: TRBV9; D gene: -; clone size: many; J gene: TRBJ2-5
CDR3 DNA: TGTGCCAGCCAGCGGGACAGGGGGAACGAGCAGTACTTC; CDR3 protein: CASQRDRGNEQYF; V gene: TRBV6-5; D gene: TRBD1; clone size: many; J gene: TRBJ2-7
CDR3 DNA: TGTGCCAGCAGCCATCAGGGGGCGACCGGGGAGCTGTTTTTT; CDR3 protein: CASSHQGATGELFF; V gene: TRBV5-5; D gene: TRBD1; clone size: -; J gene: TRBJ2-2
CDR3 DNA: TGTGCCAGCAGCCGGGCGGCCGGGACAGAGGAGGAAAAACTGTTTTTT; CDR3 protein: CASSRAAGTEEEKLFF; V gene: TRBV3-1; D gene: TRBD1; clone size: few; J gene: TRBJ1-4
CDR3 DNA: TGTGCCAGCACTTGGACAGGGCCTCAAGAGACCCAGTACTTC; CDR3 protein: CASTWTGPQETQYF; V gene: TRBV6-2/TRBV6-3; D gene: TRBD1; clone size: -; J gene: TRBJ2-5
CDR3 DNA: TGTGCCAGCATCCGGCAGGGACCCTACTCCTACGAGCAGTACTTC; CDR3 protein: CASIRQGPYSYEQYF; V gene: TRBV25-1; D gene: -; clone size: many; J gene: TRBJ2-7
CDR3 DNA: TGTGCCAGCAGTGAGTTAGGGCCCTCTGGAAACACCATATATTTT; CDR3 protein: CASSELGPSGNTIYF; V gene: TRBV2; D gene: -; clone size: few; J gene: TRBJ1-3
CDR3 DNA: TGTGCCAGCAGCACTCGAAGAGATTCACCCCTCCACTTT; CDR3 protein: CASSTRRDSPLHF; V gene: TRBV7-8; D gene: -; clone size: few; J gene: TRBJ1-6
CDR3 DNA: TGTGCCAGCAGCTTGGCTAGCGGGGGACCGAGCACAGATACGCAGTATTTT; CDR3 protein: CASSLASGGPSTDTQYF; V gene: TRBV7-2; D gene: TRBD2; clone size: -; J gene: TRBJ2-3
CDR3 DNA: TGTGCCAGCAGCGTAGTATACAAGCCCATGAACACTGAAGCTTTCTTT; CDR3 protein: CASSVVYKPMNTEAFF; V gene: TRBV9; D gene: -; clone size: many; J gene: TRBJ1-1
CDR3 DNA: TGCAGCGTTGAGGGAGGGACAGGGGATCGGTCCTACGAGCAGTACTTC; CDR3 protein: CSVEGGTGDRSYEQYF; V gene: TRBV29-1; D gene: TRBD1; clone size: few; J gene: TRBJ2-7
CDR3 DNA: TGTGCCAGCAGCCAAGGCGGGACTCTAGGTCAAAAACTGTTTTTT; CDR3 protein: CASSQGGTLGQKLFF; V gene: TRBV4-2; D gene: -; clone size: few; J gene: TRBJ1-4
CDR3 DNA: TGTGCCAGCAGCTTAGAGGGCGGGGGATACAATGAGCAGTTCTTC; CDR3 protein: CASSLEGGGYNEQFF; V gene: TRBV7-2; D gene: TRBD2; clone size: -; J gene: TRBJ2-1